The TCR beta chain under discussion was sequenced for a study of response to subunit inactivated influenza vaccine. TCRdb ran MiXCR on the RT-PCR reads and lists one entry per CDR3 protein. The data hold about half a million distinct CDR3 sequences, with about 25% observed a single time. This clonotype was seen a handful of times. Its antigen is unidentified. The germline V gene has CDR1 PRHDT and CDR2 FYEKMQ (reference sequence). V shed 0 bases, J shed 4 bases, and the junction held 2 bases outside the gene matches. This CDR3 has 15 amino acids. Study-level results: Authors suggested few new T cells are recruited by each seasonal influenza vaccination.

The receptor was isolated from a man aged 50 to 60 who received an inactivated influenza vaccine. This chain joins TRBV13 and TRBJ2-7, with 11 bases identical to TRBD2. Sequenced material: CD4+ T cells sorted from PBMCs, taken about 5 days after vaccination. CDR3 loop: CASSLGTSGVYEQYF. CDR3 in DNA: TGTGCCAGCAGCTTAGGGACTAGCGGGGTTTACGAGCAGTACTTC.